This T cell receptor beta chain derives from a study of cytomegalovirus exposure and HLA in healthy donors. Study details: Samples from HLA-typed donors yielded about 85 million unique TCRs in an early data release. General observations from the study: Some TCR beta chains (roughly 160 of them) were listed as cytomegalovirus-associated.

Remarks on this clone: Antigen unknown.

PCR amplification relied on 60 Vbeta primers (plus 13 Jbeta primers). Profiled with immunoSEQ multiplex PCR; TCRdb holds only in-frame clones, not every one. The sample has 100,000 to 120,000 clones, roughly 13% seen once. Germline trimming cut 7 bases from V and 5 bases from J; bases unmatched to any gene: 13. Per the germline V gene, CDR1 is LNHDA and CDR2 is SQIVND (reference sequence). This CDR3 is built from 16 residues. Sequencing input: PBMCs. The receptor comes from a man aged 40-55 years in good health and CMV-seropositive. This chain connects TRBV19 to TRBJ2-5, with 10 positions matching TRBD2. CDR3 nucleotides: TGTGCCAGTACCTCTTCTCCGGGACTAGCGTCGGAGACCCAGTACTTC. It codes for CASTSSPGLASETQYF.